The source of this T cell receptor (beta chain) is a study of blood T cell repertoires in COVID-19. Study information: Samples of COVID-19 (acute and convalescent) were obtained from the United States, Italy and Spain. Sources were T cells, B-cell-depleted T cells, or PBMCs; the material itself was cDNA or gDNA.

Germline lookup yields CDR1 MNHEY and CDR2 SMNVEV (reference sequence). CDR3 length equals 11 residues. Between the trimmed V and J ends, which lost 9 bases and 6 bases, there was a span of 9 bases. Per the study methods: From reference gene primer amplification, estimates of nucleated cell counts were derived. Data came from immunoSEQ multiplex PCR; TCRdb stores just in-frame clones and leaves some out. Clone size and the V and J calls come from that table; the DNA yielded D and trimming. Here the sample spans roughly 170,000 clones, 70% to 90% being singletons. The chain carries TRBV27 and TRBJ2-1, with no clear D. The specimen sequenced was peripheral blood. The source is a man aged 35-49 years with active or convalescent COVID-19. As DNA, the CDR3 is TGTGCCAGTCTATCCCGCAATGAGCAGTTCTTC. The encoded protein is CASLSRNEQFF.